A selection of T cell receptor beta chains follows, all from one sample in a study of T cell clones after liver transplantation. Using immunoSEQ multiplex PCR, the repertoire was profiled, and TCRdb retains in-frame clones only, with some absent. The table lists approximately 68,000 clones, over 70% of them singletons. The sample here was CD4+ T cells from blood, taken before liver transplant. The source is a human donor who received a liver transplant. Both conserved end residues are part of each CDR3. A D gene is named only where the DNA matches it firmly. Clone size is not always given. Where it is, it says once, few, many or a class for expanded clones.

length: 15; J: TRBJ2-1; V: TRBV9; D: -; size: -; DNA: TGTGCCAGCAGCGCATCGGGGCAGGGTAAGCATGAGCAGTTCTTC; CDR3: CASSASGQGKHEQFF
length: 12; J: TRBJ2-7; V: TRBV14; D: -; size: few; DNA: TGTGCCAGCAGCCAAGTAGGCTACGAGCAGTACTTC; CDR3: CASSQVGYEQYF
length: 14; J: TRBJ2-7; V: TRBV18; D: -; size: -; DNA: TGTGCCAGCTCACTCGGTGGGGGAAACTACGAGCAGTACTTC; CDR3: CASSLGGGNYEQYF
length: 15; J: TRBJ1-3; V: TRBV7-2; D: -; size: -; DNA: TGTGCCAGCAGCTTAGGGTCTCTCACTGGAAACACCATATATTTT; CDR3: CASSLGSLTGNTIYF
length: 13; J: TRBJ2-7; V: TRBV10-1; D: -; size: -; DNA: TGCGCCAGCAGTCACCCCCAGCAGGGGAAGCAGTACTTC; CDR3: CASSHPQQGKQYF
length: 14; J: TRBJ2-1; V: TRBV29-1; D: -; size: -; DNA: TGCAGCGTTGAAAAAGGCGGTCACTACAATGAGCAGTTCTTC; CDR3: CSVEKGGHYNEQFF
length: 14; J: TRBJ2-1; V: TRBV6-4; D: -; size: once; DNA: TGTGCCAGCAGACCGGACAGCTCCTACAATGAGCAGTTCTTC; CDR3: CASRPDSSYNEQFF
length: 14; J: TRBJ2-3; V: TRBV9; D: -; size: -; DNA: TGTGCCAGCAGCTACCGGGACTTCACAGATACGCAGTATTTT; CDR3: CASSYRDFTDTQYF
length: 14; J: TRBJ2-7; V: TRBV18; D: -; size: -; DNA: TGTGCCAGCTCACCAAATACTGGGAACTACGAGCAGTACTTC; CDR3: CASSPNTGNYEQYF
length: 14; J: TRBJ1-2; V: TRBV29-1; D: TRBD1; size: once; DNA: TGCAGCGTTGCCGACGACAGGGACGGCTATGGCTACACCTTC; CDR3: CSVADDRDGYGYTF
length: 14; J: TRBJ1-2; V: TRBV9; D: TRBD1; size: -; DNA: TGTGCCAGCAGCTCCCGGACAGGGAACTATGGCTACACCTTC; CDR3: CASSSRTGNYGYTF
length: 16; J: TRBJ2-1; V: TRBV27; D: TRBD2; size: once; DNA: TGTGCCAGCAGTGTGCTAACTAGCGGGAGGGCCATTGAGCAGTTCTTC; CDR3: CASSVLTSGRAIEQFF
length: 13; J: TRBJ2-7; V: TRBV6-5; D: -; size: -; DNA: TGTGCCAGCAGTCCTACGGGACTTAACGAGCAGTACTTC; CDR3: CASSPTGLNEQYF
length: 12; J: TRBJ1-2; V: TRBV10-3; D: TRBD1; size: -; DNA: TGTGCCATCGACAGGGGTAACTATGGCTACACCTTC; CDR3: CAIDRGNYGYTF
length: 16; J: TRBJ2-1; V: TRBV12-5; D: TRBD2; size: -; DNA: TGTGCTAGTGGGGGCCTAGCGGGAGCGCGAAGGAATGAGCAGTTCTTC; CDR3: CASGGLAGARRNEQFF
length: 12; J: TRBJ2-3; V: TRBV7-3; D: -; size: once; DNA: TGTGCCAGCAGCGGGTCTGGAGATACGCAGTATTTT; CDR3: CASSGSGDTQYF
length: 17; J: TRBJ1-2; V: TRBV4-2; D: -; size: -; DNA: TGTGCCAGCAGCCACTCGGGGGGGTCTCCTATATACTATGGCTACACCTTC; CDR3: CASSHSGGSPIYYGYTF